Listed here are 8 T cell receptor beta chains from one sample, sequenced in a study of cytomegalovirus exposure and HLA in healthy donors. Use of 60 Vbeta and 13 Jbeta primers characterized the PCR. Data came from immunoSEQ multiplex PCR; TCRdb stores just in-frame clones and leaves some out. The sample records about 110,000 clones, 70% being singletons. Specimen: PBMCs. The receptor set was obtained from a man aged 40-55 years in good health and CMV-seropositive.

This clone has just a few counts. This chain joins TRBV7-8 and TRBJ2-7; a possible D gene is TRBD2 (5 bases). V lost 5 bases and J 3 bases, leaving 11 bases between the germline ends. Germline values: CDR1 SGHVS, CDR2 FQNEAQ. There are 13 residues in the CDR3. The CDR3 region has the DNA TGTGCCAGCAGCAGGCTAGCCGTCTACGAGCAGTACTTC. Encoded protein: CASSRLAVYEQYF.

The rearrangement uses TRBV4-2 and TRBJ2-3, with TRBD2 matching 8 bases. The V gene end was trimmed by 2 bases and the J gene end by 3 bases; junction bases not matched to a gene: 4. The CDR3 consists of 15 residues. Germline V gene data show CDR1 as LGHNA and CDR2 as YNFKEQ. CDR3 DNA: TGTGCCAGCAGCCAAAGTGAGCGGGAGACAGATACGCAGTATTTT. Protein sequence: CASSQSERETDTQYF.

This rearrangement joins TRBV7-3 to TRBJ1-5; 8 positions agree with TRBD1. Unmatched junction bases numbered 5, after V lost 5 bases and J lost 8 bases. This CDR3 spans 13 amino acids. The germline V gene encodes CDR1 SGHTA and CDR2 FQGTGA. As DNA, the CDR3 is TGTGCCAGCAGCCGCGGACAGGGAGAGCCCCAGCATTTT. This gives the protein CASSRGQGEPQHF. The whole variable domain, remainder taken from reference TRBV7-3 and TRBJ1-5, is GAGVSQTPSNKVTEKGKYVELRCDPISGHTALYWYRQSLGQGPEFLIYFQGTGAADDSGLPNDRFFAVRPEGSVSTLKIQRTERGDSAVYLCASSRGQGEPQHFGDGTRLSIL.

This clone was seen only once. This chain joins TRBV9 and TRBJ2-1; possible D gene TRBD1, 5 bases. The CDR3 totals 14 residues. V lost 3 bases and J 10 bases, leaving 17 bases between the germline ends. Germline CDR1 reads SGDLS; CDR2 reads YYNGEE. The chain's CDR3 is CASSGGQGPSEQFF. CDR3 DNA sequence: TGTGCCAGCAGCGGGGGCCAAGGGCCCTCAGAGCAGTTCTTC. Complete variable domain (other parts from reference TRBV9 and TRBJ2-1): DSGVTQTPKHLITATGQRVTLRCSPRSGDLSVYWYQQSLDQGLQFLIQYYNGEERAKGNILERFSAQQFPDLHSELNLSSLELGDSALYFCASSGGQGPSEQFFGPGTRLTVL.

V gene TRBV4-3 combines with J gene TRBJ2-3, with 7 bases that match TRBD2. Germline assignment: CDR1 LGHNA and CDR2 YSLEER. The length of the CDR3 is 15 residues. Trimming took 7 bases from V and 3 from J; bases not matched to a gene: 10. The CDR3 loop reads CASTTGTTNTDTQYF. CDR3 in DNA: TGCGCCAGCACGACCGGGACTACTAATACAGATACGCAGTATTTT.

The chain joins TRBV4-2 to TRBJ2-1, with 9 bases that match TRBD2. Germline V gene lookup returns CDR1 LGHNA and CDR2 YNFKEQ. After removal of 4 bases from V and 7 bases from J, the junction contained 8 bases not matched to a gene. The CDR3 is 15 residues long. The CDR3 reads CASSPRAGGKNEQFF. The CDR3 region has the DNA TGTGCCAGCAGCCCCAGAGCGGGAGGTAAAAATGAGCAGTTCTTC.

V and J are TRBV7-9 and TRBJ2-1, with 8 bases identical to TRBD2. With 2 bases clipped from V and 5 bases from J, the junction kept 8 bases outside the gene matches. The CDR3 contains 16 residues. Germline loops: CDR1 SEHNR, CDR2 FQNEAQ (reference sequence). CDR3 residues: CASSLSHRGLDNEQFF. Written as DNA, the CDR3 is TGTGCCAGCAGCTTAAGTCATCGGGGACTAGACAATGAGCAGTTCTTC.

The rearrangement links TRBV6-5 to TRBJ1-4; unclear D gene. Germline-derived CDR1 and CDR2 are MNHEY and SVGAGI. This CDR3 spans 16 amino acids. Trimming left V 2 bases short and J 8 bases short, with 18 bases between. CDR3 nucleotides: TGTGCCAGCAGTTACAGATTGCAGGCCGGGGAAGAAAAACTGTTTTTT. Translation: CASSYRLQAGEEKLFF.